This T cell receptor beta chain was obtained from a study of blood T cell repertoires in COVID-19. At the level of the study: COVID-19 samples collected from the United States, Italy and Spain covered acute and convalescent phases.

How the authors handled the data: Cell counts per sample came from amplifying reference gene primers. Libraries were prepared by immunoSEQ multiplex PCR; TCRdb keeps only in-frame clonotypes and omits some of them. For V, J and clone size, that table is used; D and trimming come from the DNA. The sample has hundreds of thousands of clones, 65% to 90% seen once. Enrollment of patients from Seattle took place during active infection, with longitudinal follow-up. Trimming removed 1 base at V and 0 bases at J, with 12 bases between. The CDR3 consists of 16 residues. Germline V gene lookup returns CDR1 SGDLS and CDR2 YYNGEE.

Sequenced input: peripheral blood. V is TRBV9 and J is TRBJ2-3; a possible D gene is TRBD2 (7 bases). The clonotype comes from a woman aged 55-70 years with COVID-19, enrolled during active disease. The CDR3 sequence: CASSVREGGSTDTQYF. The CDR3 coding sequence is TGTGCCAGCAGCGTAAGGGAGGGGGGAAGCACAGATACGCAGTATTTT.